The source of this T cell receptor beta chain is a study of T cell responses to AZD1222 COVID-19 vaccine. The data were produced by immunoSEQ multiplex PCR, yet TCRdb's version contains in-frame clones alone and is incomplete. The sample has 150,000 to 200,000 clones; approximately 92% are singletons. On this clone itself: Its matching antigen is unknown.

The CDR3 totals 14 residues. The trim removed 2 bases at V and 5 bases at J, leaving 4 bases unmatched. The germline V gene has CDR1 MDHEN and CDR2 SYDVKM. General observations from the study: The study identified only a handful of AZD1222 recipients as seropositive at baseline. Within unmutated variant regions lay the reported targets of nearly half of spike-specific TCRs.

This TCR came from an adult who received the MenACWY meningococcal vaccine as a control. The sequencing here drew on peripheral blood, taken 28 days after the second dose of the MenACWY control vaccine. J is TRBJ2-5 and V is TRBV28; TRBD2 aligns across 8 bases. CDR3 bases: TGTGCCAGCAGTTTAAATTCGGGGGGGGAGACCCAGTACTTC. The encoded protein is CASSLNSGGETQYF.